These 19 T cell receptor beta chains originate from one sample sequenced in a study of spatial heterogeneity in lung cancer. Specified time point: sample taken at primary tumor resection. TCRdb independently ran MiXCR on the 5' RACE reads; one entry per CDR3 protein. The sample records 75,000 or so distinct CDR3 sequences, roughly 8% being singletons. The input for sequencing was PBMCs, taken at surgery. These receptors were obtained from a male donor with early-stage non-small cell lung cancer.

This clonotype came up many times. V usage is TRBV6-5 and J usage is TRBJ2-3; 7 bases line up with TRBD1. Per germline, CDR1 MNHEY and CDR2 SVGAGI. This CDR3 contains 16 residues. After removal of 8 bases from V and 6 bases from J, the junction contained 17 bases not matched to a gene. The CDR3 loop is CASGRDSSFPRDTQYF. Written as DNA, the CDR3 is TGTGCCAGCGGCCGGGACAGCTCCTTTCCCCGGGATACGCAGTATTTT.

The chain uses TRBV12-3 or TRBV12-4 and TRBJ1-1; TRBD1 matches 9 bases. The CDR3 totals 15 residues. Trimming removed 1 base from V and 6 bases from J; junction bases left unmatched: 6. Here the CDR3 DNA reads TGTGCCAGCAGTTTAGGGGGACAGGGTTGGGCTGAAGCTTTCTTT. Translating gives CASSLGGQGWAEAFF.

The chain combines TRBV11-1 with TRBJ2-5; D gene unclear. V dropped 2 bases and J dropped 1 base, with 5 bases sitting between them. This CDR3 is built from 13 residues. Germline CDR1 SGHAT, CDR2 FQDESV (reference sequence). In nucleotides, the CDR3 is TGTGCCAGCAGCTTATATGCCCAAGAGACCCAGTACTTC. Protein product: CASSLYAQETQYF.

This clonotype came up many times. The gene calls are TRBV6-2 or TRBV6-3 and TRBJ1-5; TRBD1 might be the D (5 bases). This CDR3 is 15 amino acids long. Trimming removed 1 base at V and 4 bases at J, with 11 bases between. Germline V CDR1 and CDR2: MNHEY, SVGEGT. CDR3 residues: CASSYWSGANQPQHF. The CDR3, as DNA: TGTGCCAGCAGTTACTGGAGCGGGGCAAATCAGCCCCAGCATTTT.

The CDR3 protein is CASSLPLPPNEQFF. The CDR3 coding sequence is TGTGCCAGCAGCCTACCCCTCCCCCCCAATGAGCAGTTCTTC. The genes are TRBV7-2 and TRBJ2-1; no clear D gene. The V end was cut by 5 bases, the J end by 6 bases, with 14 bases between. Germline V gene sequence: CDR1 SGHTA, CDR2 FQGNSA. This CDR3 spans 14 amino acids.

This clonotype has just a few counts. V usage is TRBV6-5 and J usage is TRBJ2-6; D gene unclear. The germline V gene encodes CDR1 MNHEY and CDR2 SVGAGI. The CDR3 is 16 residues long. Deletions cut 0 bases from V and 0 bases from J, with 6 bases between. DNA for the CDR3: TGTGCCAGCAGTTACTCTGGCAGCTCTGGGGCCAACGTCCTGACTTTC. The encoded protein is CASSYSGSSGANVLTF.

The table lists this clonotype with a count of one. This chain connects TRBV7-2 to TRBJ2-7; D gene ambiguous. This CDR3 contains 11 residues. V was shortened by 1 base and J by 12 bases, with 10 bases between the two germline ends. Germline CDR1 is SGHTA and CDR2 is FQGNSA. CDR3 sequence (DNA): TGTGCCAGCAGCTTAGGGGCAATCCCGTACTTC. Translating it yields CASSLGAIPYF.

This clonotype has more than one count but fewer than ten. The V gene is TRBV2, the J gene TRBJ2-1, with 10 bases lining up with TRBD2. CDR1 SNHLY and CDR2 FYNNEI come from the germline V gene. Trimming cost V 8 bases and J 7 bases; bases outside gene matches: 8. The CDR3 consists of 14 residues. The DNA of the CDR3 is TGTGCCAGCCTCCAGCGGGAGGGCCCTAATGAGCAGTTCTTC. Amino acid sequence: CASLQREGPNEQFF. The entire variable domain, with the rest obtained from reference TRBV2 and TRBJ2-1, is as follows: EPEVTQTPSHQVTQMGQEVILRCVPISNHLYFYWYRQILGQKVEFLVSFYNNEISEKSEIFDDQFSVERPDGSNFTLKIRSTKLEDSAMYFCASLQREGPNEQFFGPGTRLTVL.

CDR3 nucleotide sequence: TGTGCCAGTGCTGGACAGTCCTCCTACGAGCAGTACTTC. This gives the protein CASAGQSSYEQYF. This chain connects TRBV19 to TRBJ2-7, with D perhaps matching TRBD1 (6 bases). Trimming stripped 8 bases from V and 0 bases from J, with 11 bases between. The CDR3 contains 13 residues. Looked up from germline, CDR1 is LNHDA and CDR2 is SQIVND (reference sequence).

This clonotype was counted ten times or more. V gene TRBV4-2 combines with J gene TRBJ2-3; perhaps D is TRBD1 or TRBD2 (5 bases each). The V gene lost 0 bases and the J gene lost 1 base, with 14 bases spanning the gap. The CDR3 totals 17 residues. Germline V gene sequence: CDR1 LGHNA, CDR2 YNFKEQ. As DNA, the CDR3 is TGTGCCAGCAGCCAAGATCCCTACGGGACGGGCACAGATACGCAGTATTTT. Its protein product is CASSQDPYGTGTDTQYF.

The table lists this clonotype with many counts. The rearrangement joins TRBV19 to TRBJ2-1; D perhaps matches TRBD2 (7 bases). The CDR3 consists of 18 residues. Germline CDR1 reads LNHDA; CDR2 reads SQIVND (reference sequence). The ends were cut back, 4 bases at V and 3 bases at J, with 22 bases in the middle. The CDR3 sequence: CASSNPSGGGALYNEQFF. The CDR3 nucleotides read TGTGCCAGTAGTAACCCCTCGGGGGGCGGCGCACTCTACAATGAGCAGTTCTTC. The full variable domain, with the rest looked up from reference TRBV19 and TRBJ2-1, is DGGITQSPKYLFRKEGQNVTLSCEQNLNHDAMYWYRQDPGQGLRLIYYSQIVNDFQKGDIAEGYSVSREKKESFPLTVTSAQKNPTAFYLCASSNPSGGGALYNEQFFGPGTRLTVL.

This clonotype was observed at least ten times. The V and J genes are TRBV7-9 and TRBJ2-3; D gene unclear. This CDR3 has 17 amino acids. The germline V gene encodes CDR1 SEHNR and CDR2 FQNEAQ (reference sequence). Trimming took off 2 bases at V and 2 bases at J, with 17 bases between the two ends. CDR3 loop: CASSLNLAVINTDTQYF. DNA of the CDR3: TGTGCCAGCAGCTTAAATCTGGCGGTAATTAACACAGATACGCAGTATTTT.

This clonotype was counted many times. V and J are TRBV12-3 or TRBV12-4 and TRBJ2-5; D ambiguous. V shed 3 bases and J shed 5 bases, with 10 bases lying between them. CDR3 length equals 13 residues. CDR3 sequence (DNA): TGTGCCAGCAGTTTCCTGGGCCTGGAGACCCAGTACTTC. It specifies CASSFLGLETQYF.

In its sample, this clonotype was seen many times. The chain combines TRBV20-1 with TRBJ2-7; D unclear. Trimming removed 8 bases from V and 5 bases from J, with 16 bases in between. This CDR3 comprises 12 residues. Germline loops: CDR1 DFQATT, CDR2 SNEGSKA (reference sequence). The CDR3 sequence: CSLEGFGDEQYF. The CDR3, as DNA: TGCAGTTTAGAAGGATTCGGCGACGAGCAGTACTTC.

This chain links TRBV6-6 with TRBJ1-4, with D possibly being TRBD1 (6 bases). Trimming took off 4 bases at V and 6 bases at J, with 15 bases between the two ends. CDR1 MNHNY and CDR2 SVGAGI come from the germline V gene (reference sequence). The CDR3 is 15 amino acids. The CDR3 region has the DNA TGTGCCAGCAGTTCCTGGGGAGCAGGGGATGAAAAACTGTTTTTT. Residues: CASSSWGAGDEKLFF.

This clonotype was detected many times. The V and J genes are TRBV2 and TRBJ2-7; weak D call: TRBD1 (6 bases). Germline V gene sequence: CDR1 SNHLY, CDR2 FYNNEI. Trimming pared 2 bases from V and 7 bases from J, leaving 15 bases between. This CDR3 has 14 amino acids. CDR3 region: CASSEQGSEYEQYF. The CDR3 region has the DNA TGTGCCAGCAGTGAACAGGGGTCTGAATATGAGCAGTACTTC.

This clonotype was seen more than once but under ten times. CDR3 coding DNA: TGCAGTGCTAGGGATGAGGAGGGAGACCTAGCCAAAAACATTCAGTACTTC. It specifies CSARDEEGDLAKNIQYF. The V and J genes are TRBV20-1 and TRBJ2-4; D might be TRBD2 (6 bases). CDR1 DFQATT and CDR2 SNEGSKA come from the germline V gene (reference sequence). Trimming removed 3 bases from V and 0 bases from J, with 18 bases in between. This CDR3 has 17 amino acids.

In this sample, this clonotype turned up many times. This rearrangement joins TRBV2 to TRBJ2-3; D ambiguous. Between the trimmed V and J ends, which lost 0 bases and 9 bases, there was a span of 7 bases. This CDR3 has 12 amino acids. Germline values: CDR1 SNHLY, CDR2 FYNNEI. CDR3 bases: TGTGCCAGCAGTGAAGCGTGGCCCACGCAGTATTTT. This translates into CASSEAWPTQYF.

This clonotype is a singleton in its sample. The V and J genes are TRBV3-1 and TRBJ2-7; 9 positions agree with TRBD2. V was clipped by 3 bases and J by 7 bases; unmatched bases: 7. In germline, CDR1 is LGHDT, CDR2 YNNKEL (reference sequence). This CDR3 comprises 14 residues. The chain's CDR3 is CASSHLAGSEEQYF. DNA of the CDR3: TGTGCCAGCAGCCATCTAGCGGGATCGGAGGAGCAGTACTTC.